This is a list of T cell receptor beta chains from one sample in a study of technical replicates of blood from a few donors. Produced via immunoSEQ multiplex PCR; TCRdb's table is partial and in-frame only. The sample lists 15,000 or so clones; 80% to 90% were seen once. The sequenced sample consisted of PBMCs. These receptors were obtained from a human donor in good health. The CDR3 runs from the conserved cysteine through the conserved F or W. Each record gives: J gene, V gene, clone size, D gene, CDR3 protein, CDR3 DNA. A D gene is named only where the DNA matches it firmly. Only some rows state a clone size, as once, few, many or a class for expanded clones.

>TRBJ2-2|TRBV6-5|.|TRBD2
CASSIAGGSTGELFF
TGTGCCAGCAGTATAGCGGGAGGTTCGACCGGGGAGCTGTTTTTT
>TRBJ1-1|TRBV11-3|.|.
CASSLRGYDTEAFF
TGTGCCAGCAGCTTAAGGGGATACGACACTGAAGCTTTCTTT
>TRBJ2-1|TRBV7-3|.|.
CASSSSGQSSEQFF
TGTGCCAGCAGCTCGAGTGGGCAGAGCAGTGAGCAGTTCTTC
>TRBJ2-7|TRBV5-6|few|.
CASSWGEDRGEQYF
TGTGCCAGCAGCTGGGGGGAGGATCGGGGGGAGCAGTACTTC
>TRBJ2-5|TRBV7-3|.|TRBD2
CASSLIAGNQETQYF
TGTGCCAGCAGCTTAATAGCGGGAAACCAAGAGACCCAGTACTTC
>TRBJ1-1|TRBV29-1|few|.
CSARGLNTEAFF
TGCAGCGCCCGCGGATTGAACACTGAAGCTTTCTTT
>TRBJ2-7|TRBV28|.|.
CASSLTASYEQYF
TGTGCCAGCAGTTTGACAGCCTCCTACGAGCAGTACTTC
>TRBJ2-7|TRBV7-9|once|.
CASSPKGREQYF
TGTGCCAGCAGCCCGAAGGGGCGGGAGCAGTACTTC
>TRBJ2-5|TRBV6-1|.|.
CASSLQETQYF
TGTGCCAGCAGTCTCCAAGAGACCCAGTACTTC
>TRBJ2-7|TRBV6-6|.|.
CASTRPGFEDEQYF
TGTGCCAGCACCAGACCGGGGTTTGAGGACGAGCAGTACTTC
>TRBJ2-2|TRBV20-1|.|.
CSASSIGELFF
TGCAGTGCTTCTAGCATCGGGGAGCTGTTTTTT